One and the same sample provided the 21 T cell receptor beta chains below, sequenced in a study of T-cell memory formation after mild COVID-19. In TCRdb, the 5' RACE reads were re-called with MiXCR into one record per CDR3 protein. The sample holds hundreds of thousands of distinct CDR3 sequences, roughly 22% seen once. Sequenced material: PBMCs or a T cell subset sorted from them (not recorded which). Source of these receptors: an adult woman who had mild COVID-19 (a few samples of this study predate the infection). Cell type and time point are not known.

This clonotype appeared many times. This sequence joins TRBV5-5 and TRBJ2-7, with 12 positions matching TRBD2. After removal of 3 bases from V and 3 bases from J, the junction contained 4 bases not matched to a gene. CDR1 is SGHKS and CDR2 is YYEKEE in the germline V gene (reference sequence). CDR3 length: 15 residues. The CDR3 loop reads CASSSPSGRVYEQYF. The CDR3 nucleotides read TGTGCCAGCAGCTCCCCTAGCGGGAGGGTCTACGAGCAGTACTTC.

In its sample, this clonotype was seen many times. The rearrangement uses TRBV7-6 and TRBJ1-1, with D possibly matching TRBD1 (6 bases). Germline assignment: CDR1 SGHVS and CDR2 FNYEAQ. The CDR3 length is 12 residues. Trimming cost V 4 bases and J 7 bases, with 10 bases left between them. CDR3 nucleotide sequence: TGTGCCAGCAGCTCCCGAGGGGGTGAAGCTTTCTTT. Amino acids: CASSSRGGEAFF.

The rearrangement uses TRBV6-6 and TRBJ1-2; 9 bases align to TRBD1. This CDR3 region has 16 residues. J lost 6 bases, V lost 5 bases, and 13 bases had no gene match. Germline CDR1 is MNHNY and CDR2 is SVGAGI (reference sequence). CDR3 DNA: TGTGCCAGCAGTCATGGGACAGGGCGAGATAGCAATGGCTACACCTTC. Protein product: CASSHGTGRDSNGYTF.

The chain uses TRBV7-9 and TRBJ1-1; D is uncertain. Trimming left V 5 bases short and J 3 bases short, with 19 bases between. The germline V gene encodes CDR1 SEHNR and CDR2 FQNEAQ (reference sequence). The CDR3 totals 16 residues. The CDR3 loop reads CASSPPGTGRDTEAFF. The CDR3 nucleotides read TGTGCCAGCAGCCCGCCGGGCACGGGGAGGGACACTGAAGCTTTCTTT.

The genes are TRBV7-3 and TRBJ2-7, with a possible D match to TRBD1 (5 bases). V was trimmed by 3 bases and J by 4 bases, leaving 16 bases between them. The CDR3 has 15 residues. Germline values: CDR1 SGHTA, CDR2 FQGTGA. In DNA, the CDR3 is TGTGCCAGCAGCTTGGGGCCAGGTCTTACTTACGAGCAGTACTTC. It yields the protein CASSLGPGLTYEQYF.

This clonotype was observed at least ten times. The V gene is TRBV2, the J gene TRBJ2-1; TRBD1 agrees at 8 bases. This CDR3 is 14 amino acids long. Germline V gene lookup returns CDR1 SNHLY and CDR2 FYNNEI. V gave up 4 bases and J gave up 5 bases; unmatched junction bases: 4. The CDR3 DNA is TGTGCCAGCAGTGGACAGGGGAGGCACAATGAGCAGTTCTTC. Protein: CASSGQGRHNEQFF.

The chain joins TRBV5-1 to TRBJ2-1, with D possibly TRBD2 on 5 matching bases. CDR3 size: 17 residues. CDR1 is SGHRS and CDR2 is YFSETQ in the germline V gene. V shed 1 base and J shed 8 bases, with 22 bases lying between them. The CDR3 region has the DNA TGCGCCAGCAGCTTGATTACGCGGCAGACCCAGAGGGATGAGCAGTTCTTC. Translation gives CASSLITRQTQRDEQFF. The complete variable domain, with remaining parts taken from reference TRBV5-1 and TRBJ2-1, reads KAGVTQTPRYLIKTRGQQVTLSCSPISGHRSVSWYQQTPGQGLQFLFEYFSETQRNKGNFPGRFSGRQFSNSRSEMNVSTLELGDSALYLCASSLITRQTQRDEQFFGPGTRLTVL.

This clonotype was recorded a few times. This chain uses TRBV15 with TRBJ2-7, with D perhaps matching TRBD1 (6 bases). Trimming took 4 bases from V and 4 from J, leaving 8 bases between them. The CDR3 has 12 residues. Germline values: CDR1 LNHNV, CDR2 YYDKDF (reference sequence). The CDR3 sequence is CATSIDRYEQYF. For the CDR3, the DNA is TGTGCCACCAGCATCGACAGGTACGAGCAGTACTTC. Filled out from reference TRBV15 and TRBJ2-7, the complete variable domain reads DAMVIQNPRYQVTQFGKPVTLSCSQTLNHNVMYWYQQKSSQAPKLLFHYYDKDFNNEADTPDNFQSRRPNTSFCFLDIRSPGLGDTAMYLCATSIDRYEQYFGPGTRLTVT.

The chain links TRBV2 to TRBJ2-7; D is unresolved. V was clipped by 1 base and J by 0 bases, with 13 bases between them. Germline CDR1 and CDR2: SNHLY and FYNNEI. This CDR3 has 16 amino acids. The CDR3 DNA follows: TGTGCCAGCAGTGAAGTCGACGGCAGGAGCTCCTACGAGCAGTACTTC. Translating gives CASSEVDGRSSYEQYF.

The chain carries TRBV7-9 and TRBJ1-2; 7 bases line up with TRBD1. CDR3 length equals 15 residues. The trim removed 1 base at V and 7 bases at J, leaving 9 bases unmatched. Germline CDR1 SEHNR, CDR2 FQNEAQ (reference sequence). The CDR3 DNA sequence: TGTGCCAGCAGCTTAGTCGACAGTGGGACAGTTGGCTACACCTTC. As protein: CASSLVDSGTVGYTF.

The chain is built from TRBV19 and TRBJ2-5; D is perhaps TRBD1 (5 bases). Per germline, CDR1 LNHDA and CDR2 SQIVND (reference sequence). The ends were cut back, 8 bases at V and 2 bases at J, with 12 bases in the middle. CDR3 size: 13 residues. DNA of the CDR3: TGTGCCAGTCATACTCAGGGTCAAGAGACCCAGTACTTC. Translating gives CASHTQGQETQYF.

Many counts were recorded for this clonotype. The chain employs TRBV20-1 and TRBJ2-7, with TRBD2 matching 8 bases. The CDR3 totals 15 residues. The germline V gene encodes CDR1 DFQATT and CDR2 SNEGSKA (reference sequence). The ends lost 3 bases at V and 6 bases at J; junction bases unmatched: 13. The chain's CDR3 is CSASQPAAGVGEQYF. In DNA, the CDR3 is TGCAGTGCTAGCCAGCCCGCAGCGGGAGTGGGCGAGCAGTACTTC.

This clonotype came up a few times. The CDR3 nucleotides read TGTGCCAGCAGCTTGACGCCTAATCTGGGGGAGTACAATGAGCAGTTCTTC. Protein sequence: CASSLTPNLGEYNEQFF. The chain recombines TRBV5-6 with TRBJ2-1; the D call may be TRBD1 or TRBD2 (5 bases each). Germline V lookup: CDR1 SGHDT, CDR2 YYEEEE. This CDR3 has 17 residues. V gave up 1 base and J gave up 4 bases, with 18 bases separating them.

The chain couples TRBV9 to TRBJ2-5; 11 bases line up with TRBD1. Germline assignment: CDR1 SGDLS and CDR2 YYNGEE. J lost 5 bases, V lost 5 bases, and 8 bases had no gene match. The CDR3 totals 15 residues. CDR3 DNA sequence: TGTGCCAGCAGTTTGGACAGGGGGCGGACGGAGACCCAGTACTTC. Translated: CASSLDRGRTETQYF.

This clonotype was seen a handful of times. The chain joins TRBV7-8 to TRBJ1-4; possible D gene TRBD1, 6 bases. The CDR3 consists of 14 residues. Germline CDR1 reads SGHVS; CDR2 reads FQNEAQ. The ends were cut back, 5 bases at V and 7 bases at J, with 14 bases in the middle. The CDR3 is CASSTQGGGEKLFF. The DNA of the CDR3 is TGTGCCAGCAGCACACAGGGTGGGGGTGAAAAACTGTTTTTT.

This clonotype was counted a few times. V is TRBV5-1 and J is TRBJ1-1; D is perhaps TRBD1 (6 bases). This CDR3 has 13 amino acids. CDR1 is SGHRS, CDR2 YFSETQ, per germline. Trimming removed 5 bases from V and 7 bases from J, with 15 bases in between. CDR3 region: CASSPDRPLEAFF. The CDR3, as DNA: TGCGCCAGCAGTCCGGACAGACCTCTTGAAGCTTTCTTT.

This clonotype came up a few times. The rearrangement uses TRBV5-1 and TRBJ1-1, with 8 bases aligning to TRBD1. J gave up 0 bases and V 0 bases, and 4 bases lay outside the gene matches. This CDR3 has 16 residues. Germline V gives CDR1 SGHRS, CDR2 YFSETQ. CDR3 amino acids: CASSLGQGRVNTEAFF. In nucleotides, the CDR3 is TGCGCCAGCAGCTTGGGACAGGGGAGGGTGAACACTGAAGCTTTCTTT.

This clonotype occurred a few times. This chain connects TRBV5-1 to TRBJ2-2, with D possibly being TRBD1 (6 bases). The length of the CDR3 is 16 residues. V lost 0 bases and J lost 1, with 10 bases in between. The V gene's germline CDR1 is SGHRS and CDR2 YFSETQ. The CDR3 DNA sequence: TGCGCCAGCAGCTTGGGATGGACAGTGAACACCGGGGAGCTGTTTTTT. It is translated as CASSLGWTVNTGELFF.

The chain couples TRBV29-1 to TRBJ2-7; D ambiguous. Germline-derived CDR1 and CDR2 are SQVTM and ANQGSEA. V lost 0 bases and J 2 bases, leaving 14 bases between the germline ends. The CDR3 covers 15 residues. As DNA, the CDR3 is TGCAGCGTTGAAGATTTTGGCAGGTCCCCCTACGAGCAGTACTTC. This sequence encodes CSVEDFGRSPYEQYF.

The J gene is TRBJ2-5, the V gene TRBV29-1; D is perhaps TRBD2 (5 bases). Germline values: CDR1 SQVTM, CDR2 ANQGSEA. Deletions cut 5 bases from V and 4 bases from J, with 17 bases between. This CDR3 comprises 14 residues. The CDR3 bases are TGCAGCGTTCCCGATCTAGGCGGAGGAGAGACCCAGTACTTC. Amino acid sequence: CSVPDLGGGETQYF.

The rearrangement uses TRBV12-3 or TRBV12-4 and TRBJ1-1; tentative D call: TRBD1 (6 bases). The CDR3 is 15 amino acids. V was clipped by 3 bases and J by 1 base, with 12 bases between them. The CDR3 loop reads CASSLSGTRNTEAFF. The CDR3 nucleotides read TGTGCCAGCAGTTTGAGCGGGACAAGGAACACTGAAGCTTTCTTT.